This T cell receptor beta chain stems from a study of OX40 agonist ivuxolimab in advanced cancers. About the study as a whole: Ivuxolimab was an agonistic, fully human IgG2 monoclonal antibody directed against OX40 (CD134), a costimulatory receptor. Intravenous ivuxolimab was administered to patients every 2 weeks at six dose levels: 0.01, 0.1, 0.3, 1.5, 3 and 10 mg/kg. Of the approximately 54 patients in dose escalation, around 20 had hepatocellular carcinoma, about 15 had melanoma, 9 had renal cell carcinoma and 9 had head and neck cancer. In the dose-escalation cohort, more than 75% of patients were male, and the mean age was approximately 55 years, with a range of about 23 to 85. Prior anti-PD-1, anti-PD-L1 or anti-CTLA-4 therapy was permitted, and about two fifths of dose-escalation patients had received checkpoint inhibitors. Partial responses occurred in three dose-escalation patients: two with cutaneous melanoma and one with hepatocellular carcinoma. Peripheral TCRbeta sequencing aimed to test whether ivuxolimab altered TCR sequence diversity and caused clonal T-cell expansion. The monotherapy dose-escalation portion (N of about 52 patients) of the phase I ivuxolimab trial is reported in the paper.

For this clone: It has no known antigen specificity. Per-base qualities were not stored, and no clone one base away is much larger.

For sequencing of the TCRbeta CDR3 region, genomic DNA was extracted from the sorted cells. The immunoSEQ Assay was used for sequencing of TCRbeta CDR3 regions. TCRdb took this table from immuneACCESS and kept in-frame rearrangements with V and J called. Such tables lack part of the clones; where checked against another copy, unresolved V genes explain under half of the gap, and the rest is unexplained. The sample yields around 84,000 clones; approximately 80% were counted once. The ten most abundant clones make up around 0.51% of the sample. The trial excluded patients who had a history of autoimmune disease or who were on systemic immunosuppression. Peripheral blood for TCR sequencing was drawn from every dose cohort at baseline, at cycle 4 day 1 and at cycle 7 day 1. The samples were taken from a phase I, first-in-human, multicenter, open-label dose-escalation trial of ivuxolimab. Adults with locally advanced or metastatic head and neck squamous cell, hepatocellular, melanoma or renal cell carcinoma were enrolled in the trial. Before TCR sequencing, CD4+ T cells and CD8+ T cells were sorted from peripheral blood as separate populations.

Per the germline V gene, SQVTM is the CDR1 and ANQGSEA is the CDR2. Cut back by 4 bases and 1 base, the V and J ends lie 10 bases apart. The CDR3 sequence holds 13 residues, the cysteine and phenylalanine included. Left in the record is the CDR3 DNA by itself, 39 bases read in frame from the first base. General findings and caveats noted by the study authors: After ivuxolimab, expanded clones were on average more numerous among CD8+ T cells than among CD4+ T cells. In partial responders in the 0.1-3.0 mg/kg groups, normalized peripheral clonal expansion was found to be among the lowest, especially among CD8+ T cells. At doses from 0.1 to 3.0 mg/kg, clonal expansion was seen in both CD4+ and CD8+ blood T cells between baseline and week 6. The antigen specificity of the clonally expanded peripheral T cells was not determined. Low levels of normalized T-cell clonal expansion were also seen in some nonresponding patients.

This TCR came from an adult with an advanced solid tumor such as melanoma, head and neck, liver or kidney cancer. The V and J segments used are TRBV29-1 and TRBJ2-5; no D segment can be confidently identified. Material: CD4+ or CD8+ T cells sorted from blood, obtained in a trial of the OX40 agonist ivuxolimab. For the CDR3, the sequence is CSVGAPGQETQYF. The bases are TGCAGCGTTGGGGCTCCGGGCCAAGAGACCCAGTACTTC.